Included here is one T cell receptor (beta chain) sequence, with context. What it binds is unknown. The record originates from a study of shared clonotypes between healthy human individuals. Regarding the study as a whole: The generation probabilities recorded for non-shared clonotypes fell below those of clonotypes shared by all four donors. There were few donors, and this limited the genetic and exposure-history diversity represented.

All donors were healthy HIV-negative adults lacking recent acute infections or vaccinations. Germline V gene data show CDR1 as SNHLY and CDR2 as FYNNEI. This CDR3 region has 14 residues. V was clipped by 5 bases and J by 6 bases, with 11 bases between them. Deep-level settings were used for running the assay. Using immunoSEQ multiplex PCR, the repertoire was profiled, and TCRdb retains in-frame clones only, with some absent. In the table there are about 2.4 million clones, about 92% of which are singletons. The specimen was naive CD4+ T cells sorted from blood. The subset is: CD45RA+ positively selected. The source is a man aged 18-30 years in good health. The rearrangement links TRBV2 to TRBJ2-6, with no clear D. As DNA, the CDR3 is TGTGCCAGCAGTCTTGACTGGACGGCCAACGTCCTGACTTTC. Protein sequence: CASSLDWTANVLTF.